One and the same sample provided the 14 T cell receptor beta chains below, sequenced in a study of beta chain features in type 1 diabetes. Regarding the study as a whole: Shortening that was moderate but significant affected the TCRB CDR3s of Type 1 diabetes patients in all four CD4+ subsets.

Their cognate antigens are unknown. The authors reverse transcribed all of the isolated RNA, so sequencing captured expressed TCRB transcripts. Data came from immunoSEQ multiplex PCR; TCRdb stores just in-frame clones and leaves some out. The sample consists of around 710,000 clones, over 10% of them appearing once. The sample was naive CD4+ T cells from blood. These receptors all come from a man aged 25-45 years with type 1 diabetes.

This clone was recorded a few times. The chain uses TRBV4-3 and TRBJ2-1, with D possibly TRBD1 on 5 matching bases. The CDR3 has 15 amino acids. Germline CDR1 LGHNA, CDR2 YSLEER. V was pared by 1 base and J by 8 bases, with 15 bases between. CDR3 sequence: CASSQGAGKGDEQFF. The CDR3 bases are TGCGCCAGCAGCCAAGGGGCAGGGAAAGGAGATGAGCAGTTCTTC.

V usage is TRBV9 and J usage is TRBJ2-7; D assignment may be TRBD1 or TRBD2 (6 bases each). This CDR3 is built from 16 residues. The V gene's germline CDR1 is SGDLS and CDR2 YYNGEE. Trimming stripped 4 bases from V and 0 bases from J, with 17 bases between. The CDR3 DNA follows: TGTGCCAGCAGCATCCCGAGGGGGGCAAACTCCTACGAGCAGTACTTC. Its translation is CASSIPRGANSYEQYF.

The CDR3 here is CASSVEKGGYEQYF. The CDR3 DNA reads TGTGCCAGCAGCGTAGAAAAGGGCGGCTACGAGCAGTACTTC. This chain uses TRBV9 with TRBJ2-7, with unresolved D. Trimming removed 0 bases at V and 3 bases at J, with 10 bases between. From germline, CDR1 is SGDLS and CDR2 YYNGEE. The CDR3 loop spans 14 amino acids.

This clone has more than one count but fewer than ten. This chain links TRBV10-3 with TRBJ1-2; 7 positions agree with TRBD1. Germline V gene lookup returns CDR1 ENHRY and CDR2 SYGVKD. The CDR3 is made up of 13 amino acids. V trimming: 7 bases; J trimming: 2 bases; junction bases outside the gene matches: 4. CDR3 residues: CAITGQENYGYTF. CDR3 coding DNA: TGTGCCATCACCGGACAGGAGAACTATGGCTACACCTTC.

This clone was recorded a few times. The chain carries TRBV27 and TRBJ1-2, with unresolved D. Germline-derived CDR1 and CDR2 are MNHEY and SMNVEV (reference sequence). This CDR3 has 14 amino acids. Trimming removed 2 bases from V and 0 bases from J, with 7 bases in between. The CDR3 sequence: CASSLNLANYGYTF. CDR3 bases: TGTGCCAGCAGTTTAAACCTAGCTAACTATGGCTACACCTTC.

V usage is TRBV2 and J usage is TRBJ2-2; D gene uncertain. V lost 4 bases to trimming and J lost 1 base, with 7 bases between them. This CDR3 contains 14 residues. Per the germline V gene, CDR1 is SNHLY and CDR2 is FYNNEI. The CDR3 coding sequence is TGTGCCAGCAGTGTGGGGAAGAACACCGGGGAGCTGTTTTTT. As protein: CASSVGKNTGELFF. The full variable domain, in which reference TRBV2 and TRBJ2-2 provide the parts outside the CDR3, is EPEVTQTPSHQVTQMGQEVILRCVPISNHLYFYWYRQILGQKVEFLVSFYNNEISEKSEIFDDQFSVERPDGSNFTLKIRSTKLEDSAMYFCASSVGKNTGELFFGEGSRLTVL.

The chain carries TRBV7-3 and TRBJ2-3; TRBD2 is a possible D gene (5 bases). Trimming stripped 8 bases from V and 3 bases from J, with 15 bases between. This CDR3 region has 14 residues. Germline V gene sequence: CDR1 SGHTA, CDR2 FQGTGA. CDR3 sequence reads: CASSKTKDTDTQYF. The CDR3 nucleotides read TGTGCCAGCTCAAAGACTAAGGATACAGATACGCAGTATTTT. Full variable domain (outside the CDR3, taken from reference TRBV7-3 and TRBJ2-3): GAGVSQTPSNKVTEKGKYVELRCDPISGHTALYWYRQSLGQGPEFLIYFQGTGAADDSGLPNDRFFAVRPEGSVSTLKIQRTERGDSAVYLCASSKTKDTDTQYFGPGTRLTVL.

In its sample, this clone was seen a few times. The rearrangement uses TRBV7-9 and TRBJ2-1; D gene uncertain. The V gene lost 1 base and the J gene lost 6 bases, with 4 bases spanning the gap. The CDR3 has 12 amino acids. CDR1 and CDR2 from the germline V gene are SEHNR and FQNEAQ (reference sequence). The CDR3 loop is CASSLVSNEQFF. DNA of the CDR3: TGTGCCAGCAGCTTAGTCTCCAATGAGCAGTTCTTC.

This clone was observed a few times. Other DNA sequences from this sample encode an identical CDR3 as well. CDR3 loop: CASSLGDRGRAFF. CDR3 in DNA: TGTGCCAGCAGCTTAGGGGACAGGGGTCGGGCTTTCTTT. This rearrangement joins TRBV7-9 to TRBJ1-1; 10 bases are a match to TRBD1. This CDR3 is built from 13 residues. Trimming cost V 1 base and J 11 bases; bases outside gene matches: 4. The germline gives CDR1 SEHNR, CDR2 FQNEAQ (reference sequence).

This clone was observed a handful of times. The V call is TRBV5-1, the J call TRBJ1-1; D is unclear. Germline V CDR1 and CDR2: SGHRS, YFSETQ. This CDR3 contains 14 residues. V shed 0 bases and J shed 1 base, with 7 bases lying between them. CDR3 region: CASSLEPGNTEAFF. CDR3 coding DNA: TGCGCCAGCAGCTTGGAACCAGGGAACACTGAAGCTTTCTTT. The full variable domain, completed using reference TRBV5-1 and TRBJ1-1, is KAGVTQTPRYLIKTRGQQVTLSCSPISGHRSVSWYQQTPGQGLQFLFEYFSETQRNKGNFPGRFSGRQFSNSRSEMNVSTLELGDSALYLCASSLEPGNTEAFFGQGTRLTVV.

With respect to this clone: The identical CDR3 is also encoded by other nucleotide sequences in the sample. The chain couples TRBV9 to TRBJ2-1; D call uncertain. The germline V and J ends were trimmed by 0 bases and 8 bases, with 3 bases remaining between them. CDR3 size: 11 residues. Germline V gene data show CDR1 as SGDLS and CDR2 as YYNGEE. This chain's CDR3 is CASSVGDEQFF. The CDR3 DNA reads as TGTGCCAGCAGCGTAGGTGATGAGCAGTTCTTC.

J is TRBJ2-3 and V is TRBV11-2; D possibly matches TRBD1 or TRBD2 (5 bases each). Trimming cost V 2 bases and J 4 bases, with 16 bases left between them. CDR1 is SGHAT, CDR2 FQNNGV, per germline. The CDR3 has 16 residues. The CDR3 sequence: CASSLSRDVLSDTQYF. The CDR3 DNA follows: TGTGCCAGCAGCTTATCAAGGGACGTTCTATCAGATACGCAGTATTTT.

The rearrangement links TRBV28 to TRBJ2-7; tentatively, D is TRBD2 (6 bases). CDR1 and CDR2 from the germline V gene are MDHEN and SYDVKM. The CDR3 has 14 residues. The V end lost 3 bases, the J end lost 3 bases, and 12 bases lay between the germline ends. The CDR3 nucleotides read TGTGCCAGCAGTTTTGGAGGGCCTATCTACGAGCAGTACTTC. It yields the protein CASSFGGPIYEQYF.

This chain links TRBV7-2 with TRBJ2-4; D is perhaps TRBD1 (5 bases). V lost 1 base, J lost 8 bases, and 15 bases lay in between. Germline lookup yields CDR1 SGHTA and CDR2 FQGNSA. This CDR3 has 15 amino acids. The CDR3 sequence: CASSLVGQGADIQYF. CDR3 sequence (DNA): TGTGCCAGCAGCTTAGTGGGCCAAGGGGCGGACATTCAGTACTTC.